This paragraph reports one TCR beta chain. This sample is part of a study of blood T cell repertoires in COVID-19. Sequenced by immunoSEQ multiplex PCR; TCRdb stores in-frame clones only, minus some. This table holds about 230,000 clones, 65% to 85% found once. Trimming cost V 10 bases and J 5 bases, with 12 bases left between them. This CDR3 contains 12 residues. Germline loops: CDR1 MNHEY, CDR2 SVGAGI. Sequenced: peripheral blood. The chain recombines TRBV6-5 with TRBJ2-1; maybe TRBD2 (5 bases). The receptor's source is a man aged 35-49 years with acute or convalescent COVID-19. The CDR3 sequence is CAIGRGNNEQFF. CDR3 bases: TGTGCCATCGGACGGGGTAACAATGAGCAGTTCTTC.